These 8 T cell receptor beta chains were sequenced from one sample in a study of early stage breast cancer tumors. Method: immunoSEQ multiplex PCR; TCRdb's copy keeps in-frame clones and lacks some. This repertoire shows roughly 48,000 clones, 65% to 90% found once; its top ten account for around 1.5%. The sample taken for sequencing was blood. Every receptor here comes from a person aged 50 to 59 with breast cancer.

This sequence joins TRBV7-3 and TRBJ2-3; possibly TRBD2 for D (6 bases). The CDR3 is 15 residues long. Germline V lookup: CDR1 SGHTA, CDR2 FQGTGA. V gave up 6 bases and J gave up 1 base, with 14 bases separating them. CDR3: CASSKTRLGTDTQYF. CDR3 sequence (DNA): TGTGCCAGCAGTAAGACTAGGTTGGGCACAGATACGCAGTATTTT.

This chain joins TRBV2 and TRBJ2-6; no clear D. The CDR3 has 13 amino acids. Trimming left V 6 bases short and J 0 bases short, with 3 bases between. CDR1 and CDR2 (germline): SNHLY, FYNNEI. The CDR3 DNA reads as TGTGCCAGCAGCGCCTCTGGGGCCAACGTCCTGACTTTC. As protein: CASSASGANVLTF.

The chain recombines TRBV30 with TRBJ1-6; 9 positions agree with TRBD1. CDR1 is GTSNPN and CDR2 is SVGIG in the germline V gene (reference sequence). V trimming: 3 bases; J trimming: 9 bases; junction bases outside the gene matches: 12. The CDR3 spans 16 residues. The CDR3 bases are TGTGCCTGGAGGGGGCTAGGGGGACAGGGTACTTCACCCCTCCACTTT. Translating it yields CAWRGLGGQGTSPLHF.

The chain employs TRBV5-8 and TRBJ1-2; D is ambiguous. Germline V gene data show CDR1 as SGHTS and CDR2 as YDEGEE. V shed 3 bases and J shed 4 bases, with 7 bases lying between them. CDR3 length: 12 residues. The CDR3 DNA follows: TGTGCCAGCAGCTCCACGGGCTATGGCTACACCTTC. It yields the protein CASSSTGYGYTF.

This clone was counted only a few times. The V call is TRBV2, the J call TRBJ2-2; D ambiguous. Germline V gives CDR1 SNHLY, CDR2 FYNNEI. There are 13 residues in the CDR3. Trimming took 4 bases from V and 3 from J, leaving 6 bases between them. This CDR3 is CASSVQDTGELFF. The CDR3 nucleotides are TGTGCCAGCAGTGTTCAGGACACCGGGGAGCTGTTTTTT. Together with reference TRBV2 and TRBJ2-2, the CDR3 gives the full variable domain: EPEVTQTPSHQVTQMGQEVILRCVPISNHLYFYWYRQILGQKVEFLVSFYNNEISEKSEIFDDQFSVERPDGSNFTLKIRSTKLEDSAMYFCASSVQDTGELFFGEGSRLTVL.

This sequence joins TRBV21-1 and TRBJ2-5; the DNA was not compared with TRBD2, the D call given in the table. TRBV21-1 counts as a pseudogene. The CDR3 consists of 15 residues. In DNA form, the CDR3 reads TGTGCCAGCAGCAAAGGTAATAGCGGGAGGGAGACCCAGTACTTC. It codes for CASSKGNSGRETQYF.

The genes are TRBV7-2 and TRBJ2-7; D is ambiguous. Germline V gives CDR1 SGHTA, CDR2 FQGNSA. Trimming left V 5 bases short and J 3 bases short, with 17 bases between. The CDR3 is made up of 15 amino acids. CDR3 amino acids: CASSPRPDSIYEQYF. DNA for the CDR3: TGTGCCAGCAGCCCCCGGCCTGATAGCATCTACGAGCAGTACTTC.

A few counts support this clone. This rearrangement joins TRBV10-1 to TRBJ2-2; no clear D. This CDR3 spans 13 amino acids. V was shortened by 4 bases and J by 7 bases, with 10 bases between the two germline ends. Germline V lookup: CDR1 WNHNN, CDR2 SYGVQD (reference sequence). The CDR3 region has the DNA TGCGCCAGCAGTGGTCCCTGGGGCGGGGAGCTGTTTTTT. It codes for CASSGPWGGELFF.